This T cell receptor beta chain stems from a study of CD8 T cells in Susac syndrome (dated by TCRdb to the late 2010s). Notes on the research overall: The study used repertoire sequencing to test whether antigen drove CD8+ T cell activation and differentiation in Susac syndrome.

Peripheral blood CD8+ and CD4+ T cells from healthy donors, Susac syndrome patients and multiple sclerosis patients were profiled by high-throughput TCR beta sequencing. Treatment-naive patients with stable or active relapsing-remitting disease fulfilling revised McDonald criteria were used as multiple sclerosis controls. Bulk CD8+ and CD4+ T cells were purified by magnetic negative isolation, while CD8+ TEMRA cells were enriched using FACS. Blood was collected in EDTA tubes and processed within 24 hours, with PBMCs isolated through density gradient centrifugation. PBMCs intended for TCR sequencing were frozen in liquid nitrogen and were later thawed in a 37 degrees C water bath. The sorted or isolated CD4+, CD8+ and CD8+ TEMRA cells had a purity of 90% or higher. Findings and caveats that apply to the study as a whole: The study acknowledged that relatively few individuals were included in the TCR sequencing and HLA analysis.

RNA was extracted using the RNeasy kit, and about 0.5 to 1 ug of the RNA was reverse transcribed with random hexamers. The immunoSEQ multiplex PCR assay, covering 54 Vbeta and 13 Jbeta segments, was used to amplify TCR beta CDR3 regions. Bias from PCR amplification was corrected by using a synthetic template baseline for primer optimization and for computational correction. Concerning the study's data processing: Reads were assigned to V, D and J genes according to IMGT and analyzed in immunoSEQ Analyzer, with only productive sequences retained. Clonality was computed as one minus Shannon entropy normalized by log2 of the number of productive unique sequences. Public and private clones were assessed among the 100 most prevalent clones of each patient and control. Clones were defined as Susac-specific when absent from the healthy and MS cohorts, from roughly 1,100 published viral clones and from other ImmuneACCESS disease sequences. TCRdb reprocessing: public reads trimmed at Q25 with fastp, clones called with MiXCR, in-frame beta chains kept. Every CDR3 protein is listed once, alongside the most common genes and DNA of its rows. The V and J calls and clone size are TCRdb's, not the authors'. This sample holds more than 250,000 distinct CDR3 sequences; about 91% were observed only once. The ten largest clones represent 0.065% of the sample.

About this clonotype: Its antigen remains undetermined. No much larger clone exists at a distance of one base, and base qualities are not known.

As encoded in the germline V gene, CDR1 is SQVTM while CDR2 is ANQGSEA. The CDR3 runs 11 residues from the cysteine to the phenylalanine. Solely the CDR3 DNA is kept, with 33 bases framed from the first base. V loses 1 base of germline sequence and J loses 4 bases, and the interval between the two ends is 4 bases. Sequenced input: CD4+ T cells from PBMCs. The receptor chain draws on TRBV29-1 and TRBJ2-5; the D gene assignment is ambiguous. This receptor was obtained from a human donor with multiple sclerosis. Here the CDR3 is given as CSVEVSETQYF. The DNA sequence is TGCAGCGTTGAAGTGTCAGAGACCCAGTACTTC.